Listed here are 28 T cell receptor beta chains from one sample, sequenced in a study of patients and donors after allogeneic stem cell transplantation. TCRdb reprocessed the RT-PCR reads via MiXCR and lists one record per CDR3 protein. The table records some 960,000 distinct CDR3 sequences, more than 15% of them present only once. The source material was blood, either unsorted or a sorted T cell fraction (not recorded which). The receptors come from a human donor who was either an allogeneic HSCT recipient or a stem cell or donor lymphocyte infusion donor (not recorded which). It is not recorded whose cells these are; they may come from a transplant donor.

The V gene is TRBV18, the J gene TRBJ2-1; tentative D call: TRBD1 (6 bases). Germline V gene data show CDR1 as KGHSH and CDR2 as LQKENI. The CDR3 is 15 amino acids. Trimming stripped 1 base from V and 8 bases from J, with 15 bases between. In DNA, the CDR3 is TGTGCCAGCTCACCACTCCTGGGGGCGATGGATGAGCAGTTCTTC. Its translation is CASSPLLGAMDEQFF.

This clonotype was observed a handful of times. This CDR3 reads CASSLMAIDYGYTF. CDR3 nucleotide sequence: TGTGCCAGCAGCTTAATGGCAATCGACTATGGCTACACCTTC. The rearrangement joins TRBV7-3 to TRBJ1-2; D is undetermined. V was cut by 1 base and J by 3 bases, with 9 bases left in between. The CDR3 sequence is 14 residues long. Germline V CDR1 and CDR2: SGHTA, FQGTGA.

The gene calls are TRBV18 and TRBJ1-2; tentative D call: TRBD1 (5 bases). Germline V CDR1 and CDR2: KGHSH, LQKENI. This CDR3 is built from 14 residues. The germline V and J ends were trimmed by 4 bases and 4 bases, with 13 bases remaining between them. The CDR3 region has the DNA TGTGCCAGCTCACATACACAGGAGACCTATGGCTACACCTTC. It is translated as CASSHTQETYGYTF.

Many counts were recorded for this clonotype. The chain couples TRBV12-3 or TRBV12-4 to TRBJ1-6, with 7 bases identical to TRBD1. The CDR3 runs to 14 residues. V was clipped by 3 bases and J by 7 bases; unmatched bases: 3. The DNA of the CDR3 is TGTGCCAGCAGTTTCGAGGGGGCGAATTCACCCCTCCACTTT. Residues: CASSFEGANSPLHF.

This clonotype has a handful of counts. The V call is TRBV12-3 or TRBV12-4, the J call TRBJ1-5; D is unresolved. V was clipped by 6 bases and J by 1 base, with 10 bases between them. This CDR3 is 14 amino acids long. CDR3 in amino acids: CASRSHRSNQPQHF. The CDR3 coding sequence is TGTGCCAGCAGATCTCACCGGAGCAATCAGCCCCAGCATTTT.

The rearrangement links TRBV27 to TRBJ2-3; 14 bases match TRBD2. V dropped 2 bases and J dropped 1; count of bases not matched to a gene: 11. Looked up from germline, CDR1 is MNHEY and CDR2 is SMNVEV (reference sequence). The CDR3 totals 20 residues. The DNA of the CDR3 is TGTGCCAGCAGTTTAGCCCCGACTAGCGGGAGGGACGCTGGCACAGATACGCAGTATTTT. Translating gives CASSLAPTSGRDAGTDTQYF.

This clonotype has at least ten counts. The chain carries TRBV12-3 or TRBV12-4 and TRBJ2-2; possibly TRBD1 for D (5 bases). Trimming removed 7 bases at V and 8 bases at J, with 17 bases between. This CDR3 is built from 14 residues. The CDR3 is CASISSTVPGELFF. In DNA form, the CDR3 reads TGTGCCAGCATATCCTCGACAGTCCCGGGGGAGCTGTTTTTT.

CDR3 loop: CASSLSIGTFEQFF. CDR3 nucleotide sequence: TGCGCCAGCAGCCTGAGCATCGGGACATTCGAGCAGTTCTTC. The chain couples TRBV4-1 to TRBJ2-1; weak D call: TRBD1 (6 bases). This CDR3 region has 14 residues. V dropped 4 bases and J dropped 10 bases, with 17 bases sitting between them. Germline CDR1 is MGHRA and CDR2 is YSYEKL.

V gene TRBV20-1 combines with J gene TRBJ2-7; tentatively, D is TRBD2 (7 bases). Trimming pared 6 bases from V and 3 bases from J, leaving 18 bases between. The germline V gene encodes CDR1 DFQATT and CDR2 SNEGSKA (reference sequence). This CDR3 is 14 amino acids long. The CDR3 region is CSAPLGGGNYEQYF. Here the CDR3 DNA reads TGCAGTGCGCCCCTGGGGGGGGGCAACTACGAGCAGTACTTC.

The chain employs TRBV6-1 and TRBJ1-5, with D possibly being TRBD1 (5 bases). Trimming took off 2 bases at V and 5 bases at J, with 13 bases between the two ends. The V gene's germline CDR1 is MNHNS and CDR2 SASEGT. The CDR3 extends over 15 amino acids. CDR3 protein: CASSEFRWGYQPQHF. The CDR3 DNA follows: TGTGCCAGCAGTGAATTCAGGTGGGGCTATCAGCCCCAGCATTTT.

This clonotype was seen ten or more times. This sequence joins TRBV12-3 or TRBV12-4 and TRBJ2-1; TRBD1 aligns across 9 bases. The CDR3 runs to 20 residues. After removal of 6 bases from V and 0 bases from J, the junction contained 18 bases not matched to a gene. In nucleotides, the CDR3 is TGTGCCAGCAGCAGAGACATAGGACAGGGGATCCGGATCTCCTACAATGAGCAGTTCTTC. Its translation: CASSRDIGQGIRISYNEQFF.

The chain combines TRBV6-2 or TRBV6-3 with TRBJ2-5; 12 bases are shared with TRBD2. The CDR3 consists of 13 residues. Trimming cost V 7 bases and J 12 bases; bases outside gene matches: 9. From germline, CDR1 is MNHEY and CDR2 SVGEGT. The CDR3 region has the DNA TGTGCCAGCACCTCCCGGACTAGCGGGGAGAAGTACTTC. Translating gives CASTSRTSGEKYF.

The chain joins TRBV7-2 to TRBJ2-2; the D gene is possibly TRBD2 (5 bases). CDR1 is SGHTA and CDR2 is FQGNSA in the germline V gene. CDR3 length: 16 amino acids. The V end lost 3 bases, the J end lost 4 bases, and 15 bases lay between the germline ends. The CDR3 sequence: CASSLSKRPVTGELFF. Here the CDR3 DNA reads TGTGCCAGCAGCTTGTCTAAGCGGCCAGTCACCGGGGAGCTGTTTTTT. The variable domain in full, with the rest retrieved from reference TRBV7-2 and TRBJ2-2, is GAGVSQSPSNKVTEKGKDVELRCDPISGHTALYWYRQSLGQGLEFLIYFQGNSAPDKSGLPSDRFSAERTGGSVSTLTIQRTQQEDSAVYLCASSLSKRPVTGELFFGEGSRLTVL.

The table lists this clonotype with a few counts. The chain joins TRBV18 to TRBJ2-7; a weak D match, TRBD1 (5 bases). The CDR3 length is 18 residues. Trimming left V 0 bases short and J 0 bases short, with 18 bases between. Germline loops: CDR1 KGHSH, CDR2 LQKENI. CDR3 amino acids: CASSPPLDTLYYSYEQYF. CDR3 nucleotide sequence: TGTGCCAGCTCACCACCGCTGGACACGTTATATTACTCCTACGAGCAGTACTTC.

The CDR3 loop reads CASSLRGRLPSTDTQYF. The CDR3 DNA reads as TGTGCCAGCAGTTTAAGGGGGCGTCTGCCGAGCACAGATACGCAGTATTTT. The rearrangement links TRBV12-3 or TRBV12-4 to TRBJ2-3, with 7 positions matching TRBD1. Losses at the gene ends were 2 bases for V and 0 bases for J; bases not matched to a gene: 8. There are 17 residues in the CDR3.

CDR3 bases: TGCGCCAGCAGGCCGTTTTCGGGATACAATGAGCAGTTCTTC. Translating gives CASRPFSGYNEQFF. The chain combines TRBV5-1 with TRBJ2-1; D perhaps matches TRBD2 (5 bases). V lost 5 bases and J lost 4, with 13 bases in between. The CDR3 is 14 residues long. Germline V lookup: CDR1 SGHRS, CDR2 YFSETQ.

The count of this clonotype is one. The chain links TRBV6-1 to TRBJ2-5; maybe TRBD1 (6 bases). The length of the CDR3 is 16 residues. Trimming stripped 2 bases from V and 5 bases from J, with 18 bases between. Germline CDR1 is MNHNS and CDR2 is SASEGT. CDR3 sequence (DNA): TGTGCCAGCAGTGAAAGGGGGTTGGCTCCAGGGGAGACCCAGTACTTC. It codes for CASSERGLAPGETQYF.

This clonotype showed up just a few times. Mismatch with germline at one junction end may stem from a read error. The V and J genes are TRBV12-3 or TRBV12-4 and TRBJ2-7; the D is unclear. The CDR3 covers 14 residues. CDR3 loop: CASRFRTDYDEQYF. DNA for the CDR3: TGTGCCAGCCGTTTCCGGACCGATTATGACGAGCAGTACTTC.

For the CDR3, the DNA is TGCGCCAGCAGCTTGGATAGGGGGCTGGTGCAGTACTTC. This codes for CASSLDRGLVQYF. The rearrangement links TRBV5-1 to TRBJ2-7; 7 bases line up with TRBD1. Per germline, CDR1 SGHRS and CDR2 YFSETQ. This CDR3 contains 13 residues. Trimming took 0 bases from V and 9 from J; bases not matched to a gene: 6.

The chain uses TRBV28 and TRBJ1-5, with TRBD1 matching over 8 bases. With 5 bases clipped from V and 6 bases from J, the junction kept 9 bases outside the gene matches. Germline CDR1 reads MDHEN; CDR2 reads SYDVKM. This CDR3 has 15 residues. The CDR3 sequence is CASSLRDRTGQPQHF. CDR3 DNA sequence: TGTGCCAGCAGTCTAAGGGACAGGACTGGTCAGCCCCAGCATTTT.

This clonotype was recorded a few times. The chain joins TRBV7-3 to TRBJ2-7; a weak D match, TRBD1 (5 bases). The CDR3 sequence is 16 residues long. V was shortened by 5 bases and J by 0 bases, with 17 bases between the two germline ends. Per germline, CDR1 SGHTA and CDR2 FQGTGA. For the CDR3, the DNA is TGTGCCAGCAGCGCTAAGACAGTCCTTGGCTCCTACGAGCAGTACTTC. Translation gives CASSAKTVLGSYEQYF.

This clonotype was seen a few times. CDR3 amino acids: CASSQVWGNTIYF. The CDR3 DNA is TGCGCCAGCAGCCAAGTTTGGGGAAACACCATATATTTT. This chain uses TRBV4-3 with TRBJ1-3, with unresolved D. CDR1 is LGHNA, CDR2 YSLEER, per germline. V was trimmed by 1 base and J by 4 bases, leaving 5 bases between them. The CDR3 contains 13 residues.

In this sample, this clonotype turned up many times. J is TRBJ2-5 and V is TRBV10-3, with D perhaps TRBD2 (6 bases). V shed 6 bases and J shed 3 bases, with 8 bases lying between them. Germline V gene lookup returns CDR1 ENHRY and CDR2 SYGVKD. The CDR3 sequence is 12 residues long. The CDR3 region is CAIRGGKETQYF. CDR3 DNA sequence: TGTGCCATCAGGGGAGGAAAAGAGACCCAGTACTTC.

This clonotype turned up a few times. CDR3 bases: TGTGCCAGCAGCCAAGTAACGGGGGCGGACTATGGCTACACCTTC. Protein: CASSQVTGADYGYTF. The genes are TRBV14 and TRBJ1-2; a possible D gene is TRBD1 (6 bases). Deletions cut 1 base from V and 3 bases from J, with 12 bases between. CDR3 size: 15 residues. Germline CDR1 and CDR2: SGHDN and FVKESK.

This clonotype was detected only a few times. This chain links TRBV6-2 or TRBV6-3 with TRBJ2-3, with 9 bases matching TRBD2. Trimming cost V 3 bases and J 4 bases; bases outside gene matches: 5. The CDR3 is made up of 15 amino acids. Germline lookup yields CDR1 MNHEY and CDR2 SVGEGT. The CDR3 loop reads CASSYLAGEADTQYF. DNA of the CDR3: TGTGCCAGCAGTTATTTAGCGGGAGAGGCAGATACGCAGTATTTT.

The chain is built from TRBV20-1 and TRBJ2-5; the D gene could be TRBD1 or TRBD2 (5 bases each). Germline values: CDR1 DFQATT, CDR2 SNEGSKA (reference sequence). The CDR3 sequence is 13 residues long. V lost 3 bases and J lost 2, with 10 bases in between. The CDR3 is CSARRGSQETQYF. The CDR3 DNA follows: TGCAGTGCTAGGAGGGGCTCGCAAGAGACCCAGTACTTC.

The sample holds a few counts of this clonotype. The chain links TRBV7-9 to TRBJ1-1; possible D gene TRBD1, 5 bases. The CDR3 has 17 residues. Germline CDR1 SEHNR, CDR2 FQNEAQ (reference sequence). V lost 2 bases to trimming and J lost 1 base, with 17 bases between them. The CDR3 DNA reads TGTGCCAGCAGCTTATTCCCAGGGCGCCCTTCGAACACTGAAGCTTTCTTT. Its protein product is CASSLFPGRPSNTEAFF. The full variable domain, rest sourced from reference TRBV7-9 and TRBJ1-1, is DTGVSQNPRHKITKRGQNVTFRCDPISEHNRLYWYRQTLGQGPEFLTYFQNEAQLEKSRLLSDRFSAERPKGSFSTLEIQRTEQGDSAMYLCASSLFPGRPSNTEAFFGQGTRLTVV.

V and J are TRBV7-9 and TRBJ2-7; unclear D gene. The germline V gene has CDR1 SEHNR and CDR2 FQNEAQ (reference sequence). The germline V and J ends were trimmed by 1 base and 3 bases, with 10 bases remaining between them. This CDR3 is built from 14 residues. In nucleotides, the CDR3 is TGTGCCAGCAGCTTAGTACGGTCGGGCTACGAGCAGTACTTC. Translated: CASSLVRSGYEQYF.